This TCR beta chain emerged from a study of shared clonotypes between healthy human individuals. Trimming removed 0 bases at V and 4 bases at J, with 9 bases between. Germline lookup yields CDR1 SGHDN and CDR2 FVKESK. This CDR3 region has 14 residues. Profiling relied on immunoSEQ multiplex PCR, and the TCRdb table lists in-frame clones only, not all of them. The data hold approximately 1,000,000 clones, with roughly 80% observed a single time. Study-level points and caveats: Researchers found naive subsets generally carried larger estimated richness than memory subsets.

Concerning this clone itself: Its antigen is undetermined.

Sequenced material: memory CD4+ T cells from PBMCs. Regarding subset: CD45RA-negative fraction. The clonotype comes from a man aged 18 to 29 in good health. Some clones in this sample may be carry-over from other donors' samples. The genes are TRBV14 and TRBJ1-2, with D possibly being TRBD1 (6 bases). CDR3 sequence reads: CASSQDPGVYGYTF. The CDR3 nucleotides are TGTGCCAGCAGCCAAGATCCAGGGGTCTATGGCTACACCTTC.